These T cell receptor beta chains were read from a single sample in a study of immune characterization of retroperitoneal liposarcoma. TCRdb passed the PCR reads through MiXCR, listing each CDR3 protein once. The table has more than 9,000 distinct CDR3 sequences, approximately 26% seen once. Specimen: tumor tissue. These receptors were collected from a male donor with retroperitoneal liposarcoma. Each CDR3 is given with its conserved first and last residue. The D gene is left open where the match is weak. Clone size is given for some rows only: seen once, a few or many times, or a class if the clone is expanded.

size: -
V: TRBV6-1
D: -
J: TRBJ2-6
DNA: TGTGCCAGCAGTTATTCCTTCTCTGGGGCCAACGTCCTGACTTTC
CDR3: CASSYSFSGANVLTF

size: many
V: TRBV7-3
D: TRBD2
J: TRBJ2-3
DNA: TGTGCCAGCAGCTTAACCCGACTAGCGGGAGGGGCCTCTAGCACAGATACGCAGTATTTT
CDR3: CASSLTRLAGGASSTDTQYF

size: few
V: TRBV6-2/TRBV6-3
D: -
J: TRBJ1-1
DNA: TGTGCCAGCAGTTACTGGGGGGTAGGGACTGAAGCTTTCTTT
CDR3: CASSYWGVGTEAFF

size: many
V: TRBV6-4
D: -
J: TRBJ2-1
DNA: TGTGCCAGCAGTGACGGGGACTCTGAAGCGGCTGAGCAGTTCTTC
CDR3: CASSDGDSEAAEQFF

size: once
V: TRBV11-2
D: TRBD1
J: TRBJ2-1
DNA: TGTGCCAGCGGCCGGGACAGGGGTTCCTACAATGAGCAGTTCTTC
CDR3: CASGRDRGSYNEQFF

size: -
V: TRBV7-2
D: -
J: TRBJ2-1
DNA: TGTGTCAGCAGACCGACGGGTCAAAACTACGAGCAGTTCTTC
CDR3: CVSRPTGQNYEQFF

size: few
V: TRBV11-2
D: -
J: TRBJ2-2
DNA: TGTGCCAGCAGCTTAGACAGGGGAGGGACCGGGGAGCTGTTTTTT
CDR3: CASSLDRGGTGELFF

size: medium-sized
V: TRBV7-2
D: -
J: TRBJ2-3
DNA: TGTGCCAGCAGCTTAGCCCAGCTCACAGATACGCAGTATTTT
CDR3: CASSLAQLTDTQYF

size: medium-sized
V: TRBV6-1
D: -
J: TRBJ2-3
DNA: TGTGCCAGCAGTCCGAACACAGATACGCAGTATTTT
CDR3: CASSPNTDTQYF

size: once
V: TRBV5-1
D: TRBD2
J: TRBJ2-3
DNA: TGCGCCAGCAGCCTACTACGGGGGGACCCGGGGTCGGATACGCAGTATTTT
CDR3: CASSLLRGDPGSDTQYF